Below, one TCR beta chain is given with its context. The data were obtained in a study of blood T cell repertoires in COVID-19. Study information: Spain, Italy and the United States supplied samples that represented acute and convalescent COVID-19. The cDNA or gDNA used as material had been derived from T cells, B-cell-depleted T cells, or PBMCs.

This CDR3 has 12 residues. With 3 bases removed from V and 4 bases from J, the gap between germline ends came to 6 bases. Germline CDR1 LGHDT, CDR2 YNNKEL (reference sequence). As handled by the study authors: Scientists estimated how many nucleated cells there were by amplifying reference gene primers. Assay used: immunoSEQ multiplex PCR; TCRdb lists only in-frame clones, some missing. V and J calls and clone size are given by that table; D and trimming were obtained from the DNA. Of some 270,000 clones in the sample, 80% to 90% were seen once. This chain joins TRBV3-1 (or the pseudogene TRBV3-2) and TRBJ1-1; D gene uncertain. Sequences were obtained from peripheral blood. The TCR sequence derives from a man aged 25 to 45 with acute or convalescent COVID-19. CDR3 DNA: TGTGCCAGCAGCCATCGCAGCACTGAAGCTTTCTTT. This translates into CASSHRSTEAFF.